This passage covers 4 T cell receptor beta chains from one sample sequenced in a study of OX40 agonist ivuxolimab in advanced cancers. This table comes from immunoSEQ multiplex PCR, and its TCRdb copy is limited to in-frame clones, with some not included. The sample has under 70,000 clones, approximately 90% seen once. Sequencing was performed on CD4+ or CD8+ T cells sorted from blood, taken in a trial of the OX40 agonist ivuxolimab. All receptors derive from an adult with an advanced solid tumor such as melanoma, head and neck, liver or kidney cancer.

CDR3 DNA: TGTGCCAGCTCGGACAGTCCCTACGAGCAGTACTTC. The encoded protein is CASSDSPYEQYF. The chain recombines TRBV6-5 with TRBJ2-7, with D tentatively TRBD1 (6 bases). CDR3 size: 12 residues. Germline CDR1 MNHEY, CDR2 SVGAGI. With 8 bases removed from V and 2 bases from J, the gap between germline ends came to 10 bases.

The chain uses TRBV12-5 and TRBJ2-1; 10 bases are a match to TRBD1. Germline V CDR1 and CDR2: LGHNT, FRNRAP. This CDR3 is built from 17 residues. V gave up 2 bases and J gave up 7 bases; unmatched junction bases: 11. CDR3 coding DNA: TGTGCTAGTGGTTTGCTAATGACAGGGGGCCTCGGGAATGAGCAGTTCTTC. It encodes CASGLLMTGGLGNEQFF.

This chain uses TRBV11-3 with TRBJ2-2; D call uncertain. CDR3 length: 19 residues. The V gene lost 1 base and the J gene lost 0 bases, with 18 bases spanning the gap. Germline V gene data show CDR1 as SGHNT and CDR2 as YENEEA. DNA of the CDR3: TGTGCCAGCAGCTTAGTACCTACTTATGGGCAGGCGAACACCGGGGAGCTGTTTTTT. Translating gives CASSLVPTYGQANTGELFF.

This chain links TRBV29-1 with TRBJ2-5, with D unresolved. Per germline, CDR1 SQVTM and CDR2 ANQGSEA. This CDR3 is built from 16 residues. Trimming cost V 3 bases and J 1 base, with 18 bases left between them. For the CDR3, the DNA is TGCAGCGTTGATTCTTGCGGCCCCGACTTCCAAGAGACCCAGTACTTC. The encoded protein is CSVDSCGPDFQETQYF.